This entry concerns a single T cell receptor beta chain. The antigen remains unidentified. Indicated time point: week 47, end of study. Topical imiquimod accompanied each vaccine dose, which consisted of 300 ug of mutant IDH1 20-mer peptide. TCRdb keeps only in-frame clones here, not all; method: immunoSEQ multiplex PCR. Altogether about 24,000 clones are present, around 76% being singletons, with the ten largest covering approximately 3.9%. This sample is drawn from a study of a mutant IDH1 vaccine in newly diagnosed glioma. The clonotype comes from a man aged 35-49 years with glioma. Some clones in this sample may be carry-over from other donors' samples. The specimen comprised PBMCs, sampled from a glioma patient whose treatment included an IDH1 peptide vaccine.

CDR3 coding DNA: TGCGCCAGCAGCCGACAAGGACTGGCGGATACGCAGTATTTT. This translates into CASSRQGLADTQYF. The J gene is TRBJ2-3, the V gene TRBV4-1; D may be TRBD2 (5 bases). This CDR3 contains 14 residues. Trimming shortened V by 4 bases and J by 6 bases, and 14 bases separated the two germline ends. CDR1 is MGHRA, CDR2 YSYEKL, per germline.